This T cell receptor (beta chain) was found in a study of T cell responses to AZD1222 COVID-19 vaccine. Study conclusions and caveats: It should be noted that donors were predominantly white British and more often female, and clonal diversity was possibly underestimated. Seropositive status at baseline applied to only a handful of AZD1222 recipients.

Clones were sequenced by immunoSEQ multiplex PCR, and TCRdb holds only the in-frame ones, with some missing. The sample lists more than 150,000 clones, more than 85% occurring once. Points on this clone: Its antigen is not known.

The CDR3 has 15 residues. In germline, CDR1 is MGHRA, CDR2 YSYEKL. V lost 1 base and J 5 bases, leaving 13 bases between the germline ends. The sequences come from peripheral blood, collected after recovery from COVID-19. The chain is built from TRBV4-1 and TRBJ2-3, with D unclear. The source of this sequence is an adult who had recovered from COVID-19. The CDR3 sequence is CASSQAVTAIDTQYF. In DNA, the CDR3 is TGCGCCAGCAGCCAAGCGGTAACAGCGATAGATACGCAGTATTTT.